Following are 21 T cell receptor beta chains from one sample sequenced in a study of T cells after yellow fever vaccination. TCRdb ran MiXCR on the 5' RACE reads and lists one entry per CDR3 protein. The table has approximately 70,000 distinct CDR3 sequences, less than 8.5% seen once. The sample consisted of CD8+ T cells sorted from PBMCs, taken approximately 47 days after the first yellow fever vaccination. These receptors all stem from a man aged 18 to 30 who received the YFV17D yellow fever vaccine.

The CDR3 DNA reads as TGCAGTGCTAGAGCCGAATTTAATTCACCCCTCCACTTT. Protein product: CSARAEFNSPLHF. The genes are TRBV20-1 and TRBJ1-6; D gene unclear. Trimming removed 1 base at V and 6 bases at J, with 7 bases between. The germline CDR1 and CDR2 sequences are DFQATT and SNEGSKA (reference sequence). This CDR3 has 13 amino acids.

This clonotype is labeled as medium-sized (0.01 to 0.1%). The DNA for the CDR3 is TGTGCCAGCAGCTCCTTCCGGGACCCCCCGCCAGATACGCAGTATTTT. Translation: CASSSFRDPPPDTQYF. V usage is TRBV11-2 and J usage is TRBJ2-3; D possibly matches TRBD1 or TRBD2 (5 bases each). The germline gives CDR1 SGHAT, CDR2 FQNNGV. There are 16 residues in the CDR3. V lost 4 bases and J lost 4, with 18 bases in between.

The chain carries TRBV4-2 and TRBJ2-5, with 11 bases identical to TRBD2. This CDR3 region has 16 residues. J lost 3 bases, V lost 4 bases, and 7 bases had no gene match. Germline loops: CDR1 LGHNA, CDR2 YNFKEQ. CDR3 in amino acids: CASSPFTSGGEETQYF. Here the CDR3 DNA reads TGTGCCAGCAGCCCTTTCACTAGCGGGGGCGAAGAGACCCAGTACTTC.

This clonotype occurred many times. The chain couples TRBV20-1 to TRBJ2-7; the D is unclear. This CDR3 region has 13 residues. CDR1 DFQATT and CDR2 SNEGSKA come from the germline V gene (reference sequence). The ends were cut back, 5 bases at V and 4 bases at J, with 15 bases in the middle. CDR3 residues: CSAQPVTIYEQYV. The CDR3 nucleotides read TGCAGTGCTCAACCCGTTACTATATACGAGCAGTACGTC.

This clonotype was seen repeatedly, ten times or more. The V gene is TRBV12-3 or TRBV12-4, the J gene TRBJ2-5; D possibly corresponds to TRBD2 (5 bases). Trimming cost V 6 bases and J 4 bases, with 12 bases left between them. This CDR3 comprises 13 residues. CDR3 in DNA: TGTGCCAGCAGCCCCCCTGGGAGAGAGACCCAGTACTTC. This codes for CASSPPGRETQYF.

This clonotype came up many times. The V call is TRBV29-1, the J call TRBJ2-7; no reliable D call. Germline CDR1 and CDR2: SQVTM and ANQGSEA. This CDR3 is built from 11 residues. V lost 4 bases to trimming and J lost 1 base, with 5 bases between them. For the CDR3, the DNA is TGCAGCGTTGTGTATTCCTACGAGCAGTACTTC. Translation: CSVVYSYEQYF.

This clonotype was recorded many times. J is TRBJ2-2 and V is TRBV5-1; no clear D gene. This CDR3 is 12 amino acids long. Trimming cost V 3 bases and J 6 bases, with 6 bases left between them. Germline lookup yields CDR1 SGHRS and CDR2 YFSETQ. CDR3 sequence: CASSSEAGELFF. The CDR3 nucleotides read TGCGCCAGCAGCTCCGAGGCCGGGGAGCTGTTTTTT.

This rearrangement joins TRBV5-4 to TRBJ2-3; 9 bases agree with TRBD2. Germline loops: CDR1 SGHNT, CDR2 YYREEE (reference sequence). Germline trimming cut 5 bases from V and 11 bases from J; bases unmatched to any gene: 9. The CDR3 is made up of 13 amino acids. DNA of the CDR3: TGTGCCAGCAGACGCGGGGGGGAGCAGGGGCAGTATTTT. Translation gives CASRRGGEQGQYF.

The chain is built from TRBV19 and TRBJ2-1; TRBD1 or TRBD2 may be the D gene (5 bases each). Germline V gene data show CDR1 as LNHDA and CDR2 as SQIVND (reference sequence). V was trimmed by 3 bases and J by 8 bases, leaving 14 bases between them. CDR3 length equals 14 residues. Written as DNA, the CDR3 is TGTGCCAGTAGTATCGGGGCTTCCGGCCATGAGCAGTTCTTC. Its translation is CASSIGASGHEQFF.

Ten or more counts support this clonotype. The chain has TRBV4-1 and TRBJ2-6, with D unresolved. Trimming shortened V by 0 bases and J by 3 bases, and 3 bases separated the two germline ends. Germline V gene data show CDR1 as MGHRA and CDR2 as YSYEKL. The CDR3 runs 14 residues. CDR3 protein: CASSQEGGANVLTF. The CDR3 region has the DNA TGCGCCAGCAGCCAAGAAGGTGGGGCCAACGTCCTGACTTTC.

This clonotype was observed at least ten times. The chain combines TRBV6-4 with TRBJ2-3; D might be TRBD1 or TRBD2, each matching 6 bases. The CDR3 loop spans 16 amino acids. The V gene's germline CDR1 is MRHNA and CDR2 SNTAGT. V lost 0 bases to trimming and J lost 0 bases, with 10 bases between them. The CDR3 spells CASSDSKGGSTDTQYF. DNA for the CDR3: TGTGCCAGCAGTGACTCGAAGGGGGGAAGCACAGATACGCAGTATTTT.

The V call is TRBV9, the J call TRBJ2-1, with D perhaps matching TRBD2 (6 bases). V lost 3 bases to trimming and J lost 1 base, with 11 bases between them. Germline V gene data show CDR1 as SGDLS and CDR2 as YYNGEE. The CDR3 has 15 amino acids. CDR3 protein: CASSAAGLSYNEQFF. The CDR3 DNA is TGTGCCAGCAGCGCGGCGGGACTGTCCTACAATGAGCAGTTCTTC.

This clonotype was found many times. The gene calls are TRBV11-2 and TRBJ2-3, with D perhaps matching TRBD2 (7 bases). Germline CDR1 and CDR2: SGHAT and FQNNGV. The CDR3 sequence is 16 residues long. V dropped 1 base and J dropped 2 bases, with 13 bases sitting between them. The CDR3 DNA sequence: TGTGCCAGCAGCTTAGGTGTCGGGGGGCCCACAGATACGCAGTATTTT. This encodes CASSLGVGGPTDTQYF.

This clonotype showed up many times. The CDR3 protein is CASSQGTGRVNTEAFF. As DNA, the CDR3 is TGCGCCAGCAGCCAAGGTACGGGACGTGTGAACACTGAAGCTTTCTTT. The rearrangement links TRBV4-3 to TRBJ1-1; D might be TRBD1 (5 bases). Trimming shortened V by 1 base and J by 0 bases, and 12 bases separated the two germline ends. The CDR3 runs to 16 residues. Germline V gene lookup returns CDR1 LGHNA and CDR2 YSLEER.

There are a few counts of this clonotype. The J gene is TRBJ2-7, the V gene TRBV19; tentatively, D is TRBD2 (6 bases). CDR1 is LNHDA and CDR2 is SQIVND in the germline V gene (reference sequence). CDR3 length: 14 residues. Trimming removed 4 bases from V and 6 bases from J, with 16 bases in between. The CDR3 region is CASSRPGRTGEQYF. The CDR3 DNA follows: TGTGCCAGTAGTAGACCAGGGAGGACTGGCGAGCAGTACTTC.

Ten or more counts support this clonotype. The chain combines TRBV14 with TRBJ1-1, with D possibly matching TRBD1 (5 bases). Germline CDR1 and CDR2: SGHDN and FVKESK. This CDR3 contains 15 residues. The V and J ends lost 1 base and 0 bases respectively, with 9 bases between them. The CDR3, as DNA: TGTGCCAGCAGCCAAGCCGGGGCGCTGAACACTGAAGCTTTCTTT. Its protein is CASSQAGALNTEAFF.

The chain carries TRBV24-1 and TRBJ2-1, with 7 bases aligning to TRBD1. Germline V gives CDR1 KGHDR, CDR2 SFDVKD. Unmatched junction bases numbered 10, after V lost 7 bases and J lost 8 bases. The CDR3 spans 14 residues. This CDR3 reads CATRDPGTVDEQFF. DNA for the CDR3: TGTGCCACCAGAGATCCCGGGACAGTAGATGAGCAGTTCTTC.

This clonotype was observed many times. This chain connects TRBV7-9 to TRBJ2-3; no clear D. The germline V gene encodes CDR1 SEHNR and CDR2 FQNEAQ (reference sequence). Trimming took off 1 base at V and 2 bases at J, with 7 bases between the two ends. This CDR3 has 14 residues. In nucleotides, the CDR3 is TGTGCCAGCAGCTTAGTTATCACCACAGATACGCAGTATTTT. Amino acids: CASSLVITTDTQYF.

In its sample, this clonotype was seen many times. This chain uses TRBV29-1 with TRBJ1-4; D is uncertain. Trimming removed 0 bases at V and 0 bases at J, with 5 bases between. Per germline, CDR1 SQVTM and CDR2 ANQGSEA. This CDR3 contains 14 residues. CDR3 sequence (DNA): TGCAGCGTTGAAGAGCCATCAACTAATGAAAAACTGTTTTTT. Translation gives CSVEEPSTNEKLFF.

This clonotype was seen ten or more times. This rearrangement joins TRBV11-3 to TRBJ2-1, with D maybe TRBD1 (6 bases). V lost 0 bases and J lost 4, with 16 bases in between. The germline CDR1 and CDR2 sequences are SGHNT and YENEEA. The CDR3 extends over 17 amino acids. In DNA form, the CDR3 reads TGTGCCAGCAGCTTAGAGGAAGGGGACACTCCTTACAATGAGCAGTTCTTC. This codes for CASSLEEGDTPYNEQFF.

The sample holds many counts of this clonotype. V is TRBV4-1 and J is TRBJ1-1; D gene uncertain. The CDR3 has 13 amino acids. Germline CDR1 is MGHRA and CDR2 is YSYEKL. The ends were cut back, 0 bases at V and 10 bases at J, with 12 bases in the middle. CDR3 in amino acids: CASSQDSRVAAFF. CDR3 sequence (DNA): TGCGCCAGCAGCCAAGATTCGCGGGTAGCAGCTTTCTTT.